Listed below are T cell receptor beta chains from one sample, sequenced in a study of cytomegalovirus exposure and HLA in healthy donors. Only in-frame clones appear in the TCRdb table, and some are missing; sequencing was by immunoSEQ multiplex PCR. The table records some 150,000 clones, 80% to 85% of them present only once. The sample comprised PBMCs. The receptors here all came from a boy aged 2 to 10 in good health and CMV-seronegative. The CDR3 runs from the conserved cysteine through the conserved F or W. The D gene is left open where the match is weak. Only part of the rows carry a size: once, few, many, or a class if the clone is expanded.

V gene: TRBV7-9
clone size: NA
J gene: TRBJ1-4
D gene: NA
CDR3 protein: CASSHRDGGGEKLFF
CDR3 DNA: TGTGCCAGCAGCCACCGCGACGGGGGGGGTGAAAAACTGTTTTTT

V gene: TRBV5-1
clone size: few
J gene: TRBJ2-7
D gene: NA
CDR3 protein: CASSTQVGRTYEQYF
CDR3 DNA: TGCGCCAGCAGCACCCAGGTAGGGAGGACCTACGAGCAGTACTTC

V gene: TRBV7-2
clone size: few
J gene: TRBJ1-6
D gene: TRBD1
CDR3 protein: CASSLGTGTNSPLHF
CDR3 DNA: TGTGCCAGCAGCTTAGGGACAGGAACTAATTCACCCCTCCACTTT

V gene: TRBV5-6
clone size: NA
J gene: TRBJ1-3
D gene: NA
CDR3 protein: CASSLLAGSRNTIYF
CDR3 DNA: TGTGCCAGCAGCCTACTCGCAGGGTCCCGAAACACCATATATTTT

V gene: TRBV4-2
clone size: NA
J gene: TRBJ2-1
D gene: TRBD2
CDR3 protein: CASRGTSGRNEQFF
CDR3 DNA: TGTGCCAGCCGAGGGACTAGCGGGAGGAATGAGCAGTTCTTC

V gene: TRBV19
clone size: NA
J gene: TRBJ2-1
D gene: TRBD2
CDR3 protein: CASSIASGRTNEQFF
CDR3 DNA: TGTGCCAGTAGTATTGCTAGCGGGCGTACAAATGAGCAGTTCTTC

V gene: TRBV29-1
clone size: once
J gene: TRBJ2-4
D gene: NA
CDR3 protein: CSGKTQDKNIRYF
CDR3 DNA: TGCAGCGGAAAGACACAGGACAAAAACATTCGGTACTTC

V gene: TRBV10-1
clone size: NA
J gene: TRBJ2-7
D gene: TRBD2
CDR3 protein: CASSASGRDYEQYF
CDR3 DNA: TGCGCCAGCAGTGCGAGCGGGAGGGACTACGAGCAGTACTTC

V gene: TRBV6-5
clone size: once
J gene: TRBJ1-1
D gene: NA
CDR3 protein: CASRGGELNTEAFF
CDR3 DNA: TGTGCCAGCCGGGGGGGCGAACTGAACACTGAAGCTTTCTTT

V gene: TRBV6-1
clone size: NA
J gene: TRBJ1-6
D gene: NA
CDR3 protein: CASSQGQNYSPLHF
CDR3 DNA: TGTGCCAGCAGCCAAGGACAGAATTATTCACCCCTCCACTTT

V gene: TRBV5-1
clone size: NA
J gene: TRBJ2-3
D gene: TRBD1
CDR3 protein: CASSDQGAGDTQYF
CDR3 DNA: TGCGCCAGCAGCGATCAGGGGGCGGGGGATACGCAGTATTTT

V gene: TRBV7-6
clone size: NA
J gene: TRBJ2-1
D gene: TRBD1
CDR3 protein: CASSSYGDRVSYNEQFF
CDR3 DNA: TGTGCCAGCAGCTCCTACGGGGACAGGGTCTCCTACAATGAGCAGTTCTTC

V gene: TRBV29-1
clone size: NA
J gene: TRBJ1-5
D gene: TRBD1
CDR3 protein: CSVARDRGNQPQHF
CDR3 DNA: TGCAGCGTTGCTCGGGACAGGGGCAATCAGCCCCAGCATTTT

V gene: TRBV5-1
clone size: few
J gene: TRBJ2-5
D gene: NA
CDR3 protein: CASSLEGSGQETQYF
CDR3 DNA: TGCGCCAGCAGCTTGGAAGGGTCAGGGCAAGAGACCCAGTACTTC

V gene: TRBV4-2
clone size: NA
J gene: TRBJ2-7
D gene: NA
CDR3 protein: CASSQAGRDYEQYF
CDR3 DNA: TGTGCCAGCAGCCAAGCCGGGAGAGACTACGAGCAGTACTTC

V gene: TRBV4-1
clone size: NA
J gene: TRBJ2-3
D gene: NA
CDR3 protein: CASSQDLGSPDTQYF
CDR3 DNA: TGCGCCAGCAGCCAAGATCTTGGTAGCCCAGATACGCAGTATTTT

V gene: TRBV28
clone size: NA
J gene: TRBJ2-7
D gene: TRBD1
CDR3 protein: CATGTGAYEQYF
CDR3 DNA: TGTGCCACAGGGACAGGGGCCTACGAGCAGTACTTC

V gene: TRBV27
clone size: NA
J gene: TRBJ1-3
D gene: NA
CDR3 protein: CASSLYTGNTIYF
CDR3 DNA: TGTGCCAGCAGTTTGTACACTGGAAACACCATATATTTT

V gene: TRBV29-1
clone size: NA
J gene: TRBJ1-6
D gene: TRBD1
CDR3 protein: CSVQTGFYAPLHF
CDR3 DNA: TGCAGCGTACAGACAGGGTTTTATGCACCCCTCCACTTT

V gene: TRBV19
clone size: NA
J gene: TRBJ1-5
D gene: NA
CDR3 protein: CASSIIGATSMEQPQHF
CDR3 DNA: TGTGCCAGTAGTATTATAGGGGCCACGAGCATGGAACAGCCCCAGCATTTT

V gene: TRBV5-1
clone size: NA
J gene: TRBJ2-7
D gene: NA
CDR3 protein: CASSYTLDSSYEQYF
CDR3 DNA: TGCGCCAGCAGCTACACTCTCGACAGTTCCTACGAGCAGTACTTC

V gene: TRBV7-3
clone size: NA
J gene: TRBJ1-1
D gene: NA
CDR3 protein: CASSLGGCENTEAFF
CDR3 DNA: TGTGCCAGCAGCCTCGGGGGATGTGAGAACACTGAAGCTTTCTTT

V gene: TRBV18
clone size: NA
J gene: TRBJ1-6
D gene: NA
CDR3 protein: CASSPPRGKNSPLHF
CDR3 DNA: TGTGCCAGCTCACCACCTAGGGGGAAGAATTCACCCCTCCACTTT

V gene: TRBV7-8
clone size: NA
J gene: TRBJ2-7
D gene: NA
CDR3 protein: CASSPLAGLFYEQYF
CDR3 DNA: TGTGCCAGCAGCCCCCTGGCGGGACTGTTCTACGAGCAGTACTTC

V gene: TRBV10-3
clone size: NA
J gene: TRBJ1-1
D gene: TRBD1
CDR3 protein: CAISSQQGFEGTEAFF
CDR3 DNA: TGTGCCATCAGTAGTCAACAGGGGTTTGAGGGAACTGAAGCTTTCTTT

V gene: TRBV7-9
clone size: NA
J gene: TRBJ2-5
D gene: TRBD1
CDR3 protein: CASSSDRDRETQYF
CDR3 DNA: TGTGCCAGCAGCTCTGACAGGGATCGGGAGACCCAGTACTTC

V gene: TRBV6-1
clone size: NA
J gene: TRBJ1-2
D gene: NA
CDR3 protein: CASSRDTNRGYTF
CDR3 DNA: TGTGCCAGCAGCCGCGATACTAACCGGGGCTACACCTTC

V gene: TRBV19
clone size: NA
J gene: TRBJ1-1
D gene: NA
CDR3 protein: CASTPGGLEAFF
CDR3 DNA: TGTGCCAGTACCCCAGGCGGGCTTGAAGCTTTCTTT

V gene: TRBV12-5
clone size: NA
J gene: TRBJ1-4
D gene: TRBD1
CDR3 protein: CASGSGQGANEKLFF
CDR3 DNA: TGTGCTAGTGGTTCAGGACAGGGCGCTAATGAAAAACTGTTTTTT

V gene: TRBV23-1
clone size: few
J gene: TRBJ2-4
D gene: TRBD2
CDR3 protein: CASRLAGAKNIQYF
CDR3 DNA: TGCGCCAGCAGACTAGCGGGAGCCAAAAACATTCAGTACTTC